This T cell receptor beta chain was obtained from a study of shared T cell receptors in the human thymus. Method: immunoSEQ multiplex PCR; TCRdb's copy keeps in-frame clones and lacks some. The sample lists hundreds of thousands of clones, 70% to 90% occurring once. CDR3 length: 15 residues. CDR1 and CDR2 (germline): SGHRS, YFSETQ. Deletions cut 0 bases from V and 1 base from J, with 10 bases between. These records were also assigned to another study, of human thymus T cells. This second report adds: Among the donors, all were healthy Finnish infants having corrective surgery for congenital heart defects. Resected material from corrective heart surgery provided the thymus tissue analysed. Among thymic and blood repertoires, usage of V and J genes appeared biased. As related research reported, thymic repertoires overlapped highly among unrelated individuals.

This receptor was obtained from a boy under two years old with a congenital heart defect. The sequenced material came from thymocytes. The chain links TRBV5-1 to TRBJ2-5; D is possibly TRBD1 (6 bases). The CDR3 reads CASSLVGQSQETQYF. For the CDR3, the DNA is TGCGCCAGCAGCTTGGTGGGACAATCCCAAGAGACCCAGTACTTC. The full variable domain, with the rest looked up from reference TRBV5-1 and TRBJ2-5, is KAGVTQTPRYLIKTRGQQVTLSCSPISGHRSVSWYQQTPGQGLQFLFEYFSETQRNKGNFPGRFSGRQFSNSRSEMNVSTLELGDSALYLCASSLVGQSQETQYFGPGTRLLVL.